Listed below are T cell receptor beta chains from one sample, sequenced in a study of CD4 and CD8 cells across lung adenocarcinoma regions. TCRdb reanalysed the PCR reads using MiXCR and keeps one entry per CDR3 protein. The sample records around 20,000 distinct CDR3 sequences, 46% being singletons. Sequencing used CD4+ T cells from the margin of a lung tumor. The receptors stem from a male donor with lung adenocarcinoma. The CD4 and CD8 labels of this study may be unreliable. Both conserved end residues are part of each CDR3. D genes are given only for firm matches. Clone size, where shown, is once, few, many, or a class for clones that have expanded.

cdr3_nt: TGCGCCACTCGGCAGGCCCTGGGCCCTGAGACTTTGGACGAGCAGTACTTC; cdr3_aa: CATRQALGPETLDEQYF; clone_size: -; v_call: TRBV23-1; j_call: TRBJ2-7; d_call: -
cdr3_nt: TGTGCCAGCAGTTACTCTACGGACGCCCTCCCGTATTTT; cdr3_aa: CASSYSTDALPYF; clone_size: few; v_call: TRBV6-5; j_call: TRBJ2-3; d_call: -
cdr3_nt: TGTGCCAGCAGGAGGGGGACGAACACTGAAGCTTTCTTT; cdr3_aa: CASRRGTNTEAFF; clone_size: medium-sized; v_call: TRBV6-6; j_call: TRBJ1-1; d_call: -
cdr3_nt: TGTGCCAGCAGACACACCAACCAGGTCGACAATGAGCAGTTCTTC; cdr3_aa: CASRHTNQVDNEQFF; clone_size: -; v_call: TRBV6-1; j_call: TRBJ2-1; d_call: -
cdr3_nt: TGCGCCAGCAGCCAAGAGGGGGTGGGGAGCAGTGGCCCAGAGACCCAGTACTTT; cdr3_aa: CASSQEGVGSSGPETQYF; clone_size: -; v_call: TRBV4-1; j_call: TRBJ2-5; d_call: -
cdr3_nt: TGTGCCAGCAGACTTGACAGGGGGGGCAATGAGCAGTTCTTC; cdr3_aa: CASRLDRGGNEQFF; clone_size: -; v_call: TRBV6-1; j_call: TRBJ2-1; d_call: TRBD1
cdr3_nt: TGTGCCAGGGGATTCGGGGGCGGGGCCAAAAACACTCAGTACTTC; cdr3_aa: CARGFGGGAKNTQYF; clone_size: -; v_call: TRBV27; j_call: TRBJ2-4; d_call: -
cdr3_nt: TGTGCCAGCGGTGCGGGGCTGTGGGGCAAAAATATTCAGTACTTC; cdr3_aa: CASGAGLWGKNIQYF; clone_size: -; v_call: TRBV6-4; j_call: TRBJ2-4; d_call: -
cdr3_nt: TGTGCCAGCAGTGAGGGGGCCGGGGGCCGTGACCAAGATACCCAGTATTTT; cdr3_aa: CASSEGAGGRDQDTQYF; clone_size: -; v_call: TRBV6-1; j_call: TRBJ2-3; d_call: -
cdr3_nt: TGTGCCAGCAGGCTAGCGGAGGGATACGAGCAGTACTTC; cdr3_aa: CASRLAEGYEQYF; clone_size: many; v_call: TRBV6-1; j_call: TRBJ2-7; d_call: TRBD2
cdr3_nt: TGCGCCAGCAGGTCAGGCGGTAGAGGTATAGATACGCAGTATTTT; cdr3_aa: CASRSGGRGIDTQYF; clone_size: -; v_call: TRBV5-1; j_call: TRBJ2-3; d_call: -
cdr3_nt: TGTGCCAGCTGTCCGGGCCGAGGAGCTCGTGGGACAGATACCCAGTATTTC; cdr3_aa: CASCPGRGARGTDTQYF; clone_size: -; v_call: TRBV27; j_call: TRBJ2-3; d_call: TRBD1
cdr3_nt: TGTGCCGGGGGGGAAGGGAGCGGGGGCCCAGATACCCAGTACTTC; cdr3_aa: CAGGEGSGGPDTQYF; clone_size: -; v_call: TRBV10-3; j_call: TRBJ2-5; d_call: TRBD2
cdr3_nt: TGTGCCAGCAGACTCCAGGCCGGAAGCACCGGTAAGCAGTATTTT; cdr3_aa: CASRLQAGSTGKQYF; clone_size: -; v_call: TRBV6-1; j_call: TRBJ2-3; d_call: -
cdr3_nt: TGTGCCAGCAGTCCAAACTCCGGGACTAGCGGGAGGGCCGTAGGGAATGAGCAGTTCTTC; cdr3_aa: CASSPNSGTSGRAVGNEQFF; clone_size: many; v_call: TRBV12-3/TRBV12-4; j_call: TRBJ2-1; d_call: TRBD2
cdr3_nt: TGTGCCAGCATCGCAGCGGGCGGTGGCTATGGCTACACCTTC; cdr3_aa: CASIAAGGGYGYTF; clone_size: few; v_call: TRBV6-1; j_call: TRBJ1-2; d_call: -
cdr3_nt: TGTGCCACCGAGCGTGACCCGACAGATACGCAGTATTTT; cdr3_aa: CATERDPTDTQYF; clone_size: -; v_call: TRBV10-3; j_call: TRBJ2-3; d_call: -
cdr3_nt: TGTGCCAGCAGCCCTCAGGGGATCTCCTACGAGCAGTACTTC; cdr3_aa: CASSPQGISYEQYF; clone_size: -; v_call: TRBV7-6; j_call: TRBJ2-7; d_call: -
cdr3_nt: TGTGCCAGCAGAGAGTCGGCTAGCGGGAGGGAAGAGACCCAGTACTTC; cdr3_aa: CASRESASGREETQYF; clone_size: medium-sized; v_call: TRBV6-1; j_call: TRBJ2-5; d_call: TRBD2
cdr3_nt: TGTGCCAGCAGCCAACATCAGGGTCTAACTGCAACTAATGAAAAACTGTTTTTT; cdr3_aa: CASSQHQGLTATNEKLFF; clone_size: many; v_call: TRBV6-1; j_call: TRBJ1-4; d_call: -
cdr3_nt: TGTGCCAGCAGGACCGGGACCGATTACAATGAGCAGTTCTTC; cdr3_aa: CASRTGTDYNEQFF; clone_size: -; v_call: TRBV6-1; j_call: TRBJ2-1; d_call: -
cdr3_nt: TGTGCCAGCAGTCGCGGGGGGGGGCCCTACGAGCAGTACTTC; cdr3_aa: CASSRGGGPYEQYF; clone_size: few; v_call: TRBV6-1; j_call: TRBJ2-7; d_call: TRBD2
cdr3_nt: TGTGCCAGCAGCCAAGACGGGCCGACCGCCACAAATACGCAGTACTTT; cdr3_aa: CASSQDGPTATNTQYF; clone_size: -; v_call: TRBV4-2; j_call: TRBJ2-3; d_call: -
cdr3_nt: TGTGCCTGGAGTCAAATTACAGGGACCGAAGCTTTCTTT; cdr3_aa: CAWSQITGTEAFF; clone_size: many; v_call: TRBV30; j_call: TRBJ1-1; d_call: -
cdr3_nt: TGTGCCAGCTTTGGGCGGGGAGCACGTGGACCTGAAGCTTTCTTT; cdr3_aa: CASFGRGARGPEAFF; clone_size: many; v_call: TRBV6-5; j_call: TRBJ1-1; d_call: -
cdr3_nt: TGTGCCAGCACCCTACTGTCGGTGGTGACCTCCGGGCCAGATACGCAGTATTTT; cdr3_aa: CASTLLSVVTSGPDTQYF; clone_size: many; v_call: TRBV6-1; j_call: TRBJ2-3; d_call: -
cdr3_nt: TGCGCCAGCAGCCCCGGGACAGGGTCCACAGATACGCAGTATTTT; cdr3_aa: CASSPGTGSTDTQYF; clone_size: -; v_call: TRBV10-1; j_call: TRBJ2-3; d_call: TRBD1
cdr3_nt: TGTGCCAGCAGGGCTGCGGATATATTGGAGACCCAGTACTTC; cdr3_aa: CASRAADILETQYF; clone_size: -; v_call: TRBV7-2; j_call: TRBJ2-5; d_call: -
cdr3_nt: TGTGCCAGCAGTCCGGGCCGAGGGGCTTGTGAGCCAGAGACGCAGTATTTT; cdr3_aa: CASSPGRGACEPETQYF; clone_size: -; v_call: TRBV27; j_call: TRBJ2-3; d_call: -
cdr3_nt: TGTGCGGGCAGTGGGGGCAGTGACTCAGAGACCCAGTACTTC; cdr3_aa: CAGSGGSDSETQYF; clone_size: -; v_call: TRBV6-1; j_call: TRBJ2-5; d_call: -
cdr3_nt: TGTGCCAGCAGTTTATGGGGGGGAAAAGAGACCCAGTACTTC; cdr3_aa: CASSLWGGKETQYF; clone_size: many; v_call: TRBV28; j_call: TRBJ2-5; d_call: -
cdr3_nt: TGTGCCAGCACTTTCGCCGGGACAGGGAACACCGGGGAGCTGTTTTTT; cdr3_aa: CASTFAGTGNTGELFF; clone_size: -; v_call: TRBV6-5; j_call: TRBJ2-2; d_call: TRBD1
cdr3_nt: TGTGCCAGCAGTTCGGGGCAGGTAGCCAAAGACATTCAGTATTTC; cdr3_aa: CASSSGQVAKDIQYF; clone_size: -; v_call: TRBV6-5; j_call: TRBJ2-4; d_call: -
cdr3_nt: TGTGCCAGCGGCCCTAATCCCGGGATCCGAACCTACAATGAGCAGTTCTTC; cdr3_aa: CASGPNPGIRTYNEQFF; clone_size: -; v_call: TRBV4-2; j_call: TRBJ2-1; d_call: -
cdr3_nt: TGTGCCAGCAGTGACAGGGGGAACACTGAAGCTTTCTTT; cdr3_aa: CASSDRGNTEAFF; clone_size: many; v_call: TRBV12-3/TRBV12-4; j_call: TRBJ1-1; d_call: TRBD1
cdr3_nt: TGTGCCAGCAGCTCTTGGGACACTGAAGCTTTCTTT; cdr3_aa: CASSSWDTEAFF; clone_size: few; v_call: TRBV9; j_call: TRBJ1-1; d_call: -
cdr3_nt: TGTGCCAGCAGGCGGGTGAACACTGAAGCTTTCTTT; cdr3_aa: CASRRVNTEAFF; clone_size: -; v_call: TRBV6-7; j_call: TRBJ1-1; d_call: -
cdr3_nt: TGTGCCAGCAGCCTAGGGGGGGGTGGCTACACCTTC; cdr3_aa: CASSLGGGGYTF; clone_size: many; v_call: TRBV12-3/TRBV12-4; j_call: TRBJ1-2; d_call: -
cdr3_nt: TGCGCCAGCAGTGAGGGCAGGGGGCGGTCTGGGGCCAACGAGCAGAACTTC; cdr3_aa: CASSEGRGRSGANEQNF; clone_size: -; v_call: TRBV10-2; j_call: TRBJ2-6; d_call: TRBD1
cdr3_nt: TGTGCCAGCAAGACTTTTGGGACTGGGATCACCGAGGCGCAGTATTTT; cdr3_aa: CASKTFGTGITEAQYF; clone_size: -; v_call: TRBV27; j_call: TRBJ2-3; d_call: -
cdr3_nt: TGTGCCAGCAGCCAAGGGGAGACTAGCGAGGCCTCCTACAATGAGCAGTTCTTC; cdr3_aa: CASSQGETSEASYNEQFF; clone_size: -; v_call: TRBV3-1; j_call: TRBJ2-1; d_call: TRBD2
cdr3_nt: TGTGCCAGCAGTTCCGCGGGGCTCCGGGCTAGCGACAAAGATACGCAGTACTTT; cdr3_aa: CASSSAGLRASDKDTQYF; clone_size: -; v_call: TRBV6-5; j_call: TRBJ2-3; d_call: -
cdr3_nt: TGTGCCATCAGTGAGTCGCGTGGGGGGGGAGAGACCCAGTACTTC; cdr3_aa: CAISESRGGGETQYF; clone_size: many; v_call: TRBV10-3; j_call: TRBJ2-5; d_call: TRBD2
cdr3_nt: TGTGCCAGCAGTTTAACGGGGCCGCGAGCCAAAGATACGCAGTATTTC; cdr3_aa: CASSLTGPRAKDTQYF; clone_size: -; v_call: TRBV27; j_call: TRBJ2-3; d_call: -